The 30 T cell receptor beta chains reported below all come from one sample, sequenced in a study of cytomegalovirus exposure and HLA in healthy donors. PCR used 60 Vbeta primers and 13 Jbeta primers. TCRdb keeps only in-frame clones here, not all; method: immunoSEQ multiplex PCR. Altogether some 210,000 clones are present, around 83% being singletons, with the ten largest covering 10%. What was sequenced was PBMCs. The receptors here all came from a woman aged 45 to 65 in good health and CMV-seropositive.

The CDR3 region is CAWSPEGLQPQHF. CDR3 DNA sequence: TGTGCCTGGAGCCCAGAGGGTCTCCAGCCCCAGCATTTT. The rearrangement links TRBV30 to TRBJ1-5; no clear D gene. Germline CDR1 GTSNPN, CDR2 SVGIG (reference sequence). CDR3 length equals 13 residues. Trimming took 3 bases from V and 7 from J, leaving 13 bases between them.

The chain links TRBV9 to TRBJ1-1; tentatively, D is TRBD1 (5 bases). V was shortened by 0 bases and J by 5 bases, with 11 bases between the two germline ends. The germline V gene has CDR1 SGDLS and CDR2 YYNGEE. This CDR3 has 14 amino acids. The CDR3 spells CASSVATGGTEAFF. The CDR3 DNA follows: TGTGCCAGCAGCGTAGCTACTGGGGGGACTGAAGCTTTCTTT. Using reference TRBV9 and TRBJ1-1 for the parts outside the CDR3, the full variable domain is DSGVTQTPKHLITATGQRVTLRCSPRSGDLSVYWYQQSLDQGLQFLIQYYNGEERAKGNILERFSAQQFPDLHSELNLSSLELGDSALYFCASSVATGGTEAFFGQGTRLTVV.

This clone has just one count. The chain has TRBV7-9 and TRBJ2-5; D call uncertain. Trimming stripped 0 bases from V and 1 base from J, with 9 bases between. This CDR3 is built from 15 residues. Germline V lookup: CDR1 SEHNR, CDR2 FQNEAQ (reference sequence). The CDR3 spells CASSLALGPQETQYF. CDR3 bases: TGTGCCAGCAGCTTAGCGCTTGGGCCCCAAGAGACCCAGTACTTC.

This clone was seen only a few times. The rearrangement links TRBV4-1 to TRBJ1-4, with D possibly matching TRBD1 (5 bases). The CDR3 contains 16 residues. The V gene's germline CDR1 is MGHRA and CDR2 YSYEKL. Deletions cut 3 bases from V and 4 bases from J, with 15 bases between. The CDR3 sequence is CASSHGVTEINEKLFF. The CDR3 region has the DNA TGCGCCAGCAGCCACGGAGTGACAGAGATTAATGAAAAACTGTTTTTT.

The chain couples TRBV7-9 to TRBJ1-2; D uncertain. Germline assignment: CDR1 SEHNR and CDR2 FQNEAQ (reference sequence). This CDR3 has 14 amino acids. Trimming cost V 1 base and J 8 bases, with 14 bases left between them. The DNA of the CDR3 is TGTGCCAGCAGCTTAGGTTCGGTAGGGAGCGGCTACACCTTC. Encoded protein: CASSLGSVGSGYTF.

J is TRBJ2-7 and V is TRBV2; possible D gene TRBD1, 5 bases. The CDR3 extends over 11 amino acids. The V end was cut by 5 bases, the J end by 6 bases, with 8 bases between. CDR1 is SNHLY, CDR2 FYNNEI, per germline. CDR3 residues: CASSKGSEQYF. The CDR3 DNA follows: TGTGCCAGCAGTAAGGGGTCCGAGCAGTACTTC.

The chain recombines TRBV2 with TRBJ2-2; 7 bases fit TRBD1. This CDR3 is built from 14 residues. The ends lost 7 bases at V and 5 bases at J; junction bases unmatched: 7. Germline lookup yields CDR1 SNHLY and CDR2 FYNNEI. CDR3 loop: CASKWDRDTGELFF. For the CDR3, the DNA is TGTGCCAGCAAGTGGGACAGAGATACCGGGGAGCTGTTTTTT.

The rearrangement links TRBV5-5 to TRBJ2-7, with D uncertain. Germline-derived CDR1 and CDR2 are SGHKS and YYEKEE (reference sequence). The ends were cut back, 0 bases at V and 0 bases at J, with 4 bases in the middle. This CDR3 region has 13 residues. The DNA of the CDR3 is TGTGCCAGCAGCTTGGGGAGCTCCTACGAGCAGTACTTC. This codes for CASSLGSSYEQYF.

V gene TRBV15 combines with J gene TRBJ2-5, with 7 bases identical to TRBD2. V was clipped by 6 bases and J by 0 bases; unmatched bases: 7. Looked up from germline, CDR1 is LNHNV and CDR2 is YYDKDF (reference sequence). The CDR3 runs to 15 residues. The CDR3 coding sequence is TGTGCCACCAGAAGCCCCGGGACTAACCAAGAGACCCAGTACTTC. Amino acids: CATRSPGTNQETQYF.

This clone was recorded a few times. The chain combines TRBV6-5 with TRBJ1-2; a possible D gene is TRBD1 (5 bases). The germline V and J ends were trimmed by 2 bases and 0 bases, with 10 bases remaining between them. This CDR3 contains 15 residues. The germline gives CDR1 MNHEY, CDR2 SVGAGI. Here the CDR3 reads CASSYQGRSNYGYTF. The CDR3 DNA is TGTGCCAGCAGTTACCAGGGCAGATCTAACTATGGCTACACCTTC.

This clone was seen more than once but under ten times. The rearrangement joins TRBV2 to TRBJ2-7, with 7 bases lining up with TRBD1. With V trimmed by 10 bases and J by 5 bases, 11 bases remained unmatched. The CDR3 extends over 13 amino acids. Germline-derived CDR1 and CDR2 are SNHLY and FYNNEI. CDR3 in DNA: TGTGCCACCTACAGGGGAAGGGCTGACGAGCAGTACTTC. Its translation: CATYRGRADEQYF.

The chain carries TRBV2 and TRBJ1-2, with a weak D call TRBD1 (5 bases). The CDR3 totals 14 residues. Germline-derived CDR1 and CDR2 are SNHLY and FYNNEI. The ends were cut back, 8 bases at V and 4 bases at J, with 17 bases in the middle. CDR3 sequence reads: CASLRGRALYGYTF. DNA for the CDR3: TGTGCCAGCCTGCGCGGCAGGGCCCTCTATGGCTACACCTTC.

The gene calls are TRBV7-3 and TRBJ2-7, with D maybe TRBD1 (5 bases). Germline loops: CDR1 SGHTA, CDR2 FQGTGA. Trimming stripped 5 bases from V and 0 bases from J, with 17 bases between. The CDR3 length is 16 residues. The CDR3 nucleotides are TGTGCCAGCAGCCTCCCCCCCGACAGTAGCTCCTACGAGCAGTACTTC. Translating gives CASSLPPDSSSYEQYF.

The genes are TRBV28 and TRBJ2-5, with TRBD1 as a possible D gene (6 bases). Germline V gene lookup returns CDR1 MDHEN and CDR2 SYDVKM. The CDR3 runs to 15 residues. The ends were cut back, 2 bases at V and 1 base at J, with 11 bases in the middle. CDR3 in amino acids: CASSLAQGPQETQYF. The CDR3 DNA follows: TGTGCCAGCAGTTTAGCACAGGGCCCCCAAGAGACCCAGTACTTC. The full variable domain, in which reference TRBV28 and TRBJ2-5 provide the parts outside the CDR3, is DVKVTQSSRYLVKRTGEKVFLECVQDMDHENMFWYRQDPGLGLRLIYFSYDVKMKEKGDIPEGYSVSREKKERFSLILESASTNQTSMYLCASSLAQGPQETQYFGPGTRLLVL.

The V call is TRBV29-1, the J call TRBJ2-3, with D perhaps matching TRBD1 (5 bases). The CDR3 has 15 amino acids. V was pared by 1 base and J by 3 bases, with 14 bases between. Germline V gene lookup returns CDR1 SQVTM and CDR2 ANQGSEA. DNA of the CDR3: TGCAGCGTTGAAGTAGCCAGGGTGTCGACAGATACGCAGTATTTT. Its protein product is CSVEVARVSTDTQYF.

In DNA, the CDR3 is TGTGCCAGCAGCTTGTTACAGGGGAGCGACTATGGCTACACCTTC. Translating gives CASSLLQGSDYGYTF. The V and J genes are TRBV5-6 and TRBJ1-2; 7 bases fit TRBD1. V shed 1 base, J shed 3 bases, and the junction held 6 bases outside the gene matches. Germline CDR1 and CDR2: SGHDT and YYEEEE. This CDR3 region has 15 residues.

The chain is built from TRBV7-3 and TRBJ2-4, with D perhaps TRBD2 (7 bases). The CDR3 is made up of 15 amino acids. Per germline, CDR1 SGHTA and CDR2 FQGTGA. Trimming removed 1 base at V and 8 bases at J, with 15 bases between. The CDR3 loop is CASSLIGGGADIQYF. The CDR3 DNA sequence: TGTGCCAGCAGCTTAATTGGGGGGGGCGCAGACATTCAGTACTTC.

The chain uses TRBV6-1 and TRBJ2-7, with a tentative D call TRBD2 (5 bases). Germline CDR1 is MNHNS and CDR2 is SASEGT. The CDR3 is made up of 17 amino acids. V was cut by 4 bases and J by 2 bases, with 21 bases left in between. The CDR3 loop reads CASSGQPGSPGAYEQYF. CDR3 in DNA: TGTGCCAGCAGTGGACAACCGGGGAGCCCTGGGGCCTACGAGCAGTACTTC.

This chain connects TRBV2 to TRBJ2-7, with 8 bases lining up with TRBD1. Germline CDR1 and CDR2: SNHLY and FYNNEI. CDR3 length: 15 amino acids. With V trimmed by 10 bases and J by 1 base, 12 bases remained unmatched. CDR3 in amino acids: CAITRSGQESYEQYF. The CDR3 DNA reads as TGTGCCATCACACGTTCGGGACAGGAGTCCTACGAGCAGTACTTC.

This chain joins TRBV5-1 and TRBJ1-2; 10 bases are shared with TRBD1. J gave up 4 bases and V 4 bases, and 4 bases lay outside the gene matches. Germline loops: CDR1 SGHRS, CDR2 YFSETQ. The CDR3 is 14 amino acids. As DNA, the CDR3 is TGCGCCAGCAGCGAGGGACAGGGGCCCTATGGCTACACCTTC. Encoded protein: CASSEGQGPYGYTF.

Only one count was recorded for this clone. The J gene is TRBJ1-6, the V gene TRBV28, with TRBD1 matching over 7 bases. V lost 0 bases, J lost 5 bases, and 4 bases stayed unmatched. CDR3 size: 16 residues. CDR1 and CDR2 from the germline V gene are MDHEN and SYDVKM. The CDR3 DNA reads as TGTGCCAGCAGTTTATGGGTGGACAGGCATAATTCACCCCTCCACTTT. Its translation is CASSLWVDRHNSPLHF. The variable domain in full, completed from reference TRBV28 and TRBJ1-6, reads DVKVTQSSRYLVKRTGEKVFLECVQDMDHENMFWYRQDPGLGLRLIYFSYDVKMKEKGDIPEGYSVSREKKERFSLILESASTNQTSMYLCASSLWVDRHNSPLHFGNGTRLTVT.

The chain has TRBV6-5 and TRBJ1-5; a possible D gene is TRBD1 (5 bases). Germline V gene lookup returns CDR1 MNHEY and CDR2 SVGAGI. This CDR3 region has 14 residues. The V end lost 7 bases, the J end lost 6 bases, and 16 bases lay between the germline ends. CDR3 residues: CASNLDRLRQPQHF. The CDR3 DNA reads as TGTGCCAGCAATCTTGACAGACTCCGTCAGCCCCAGCATTTT.

J is TRBJ1-3 and V is TRBV7-2; D is ambiguous. The V end lost 2 bases, the J end lost 3 bases, and 11 bases lay between the germline ends. The germline gives CDR1 SGHTA, CDR2 FQGNSA. This CDR3 has 15 residues. The CDR3 spells CASSLQPGDGNTIYF. In DNA, the CDR3 is TGTGCCAGCAGCTTACAGCCAGGCGATGGAAACACCATATATTTT.

This sequence joins TRBV27 and TRBJ2-2, with unresolved D. Trimming removed 5 bases at V and 1 base at J, with 5 bases between. The CDR3 is 13 amino acids. The germline gives CDR1 MNHEY, CDR2 SMNVEV (reference sequence). In nucleotides, the CDR3 is TGTGCCAGCAGTCCCCAGAACACCGGGGAGCTGTTTTTT. It codes for CASSPQNTGELFF.

About this clone: The junction departs from the called germline gene at one end, perhaps through a read error. CDR3 loop: CSSSRATSGGDAGELFF. CDR3 bases: TGTTCCAGCAGCCGAGCGACGAGCGGGGGAGACGCCGGGGAGCTGTTTTTT. V usage is TRBV7-9 and J usage is TRBJ2-2; 8 nucleotides align to TRBD2. From germline, CDR1 is SEHNR and CDR2 FQNEAQ (reference sequence). CDR3 size: 17 residues. The full variable domain, with the rest looked up from reference TRBV7-9 and TRBJ2-2, is DTGVSQNPRHKITKRGQNVTFRCDPISEHNRLYWYRQTLGQGPEFLTYFQNEAQLEKSRLLSDRFSAERPKGSFSTLEIQRTEQGDSAMYLCSSSRATSGGDAGELFFGEGSRLTVL.

The chain links TRBV29-1 to TRBJ2-6; the D gene is possibly TRBD1 (6 bases). The V end was cut by 3 bases, the J end by 0 bases, with 9 bases between. The CDR3 sequence is 15 residues long. Germline CDR1 is SQVTM and CDR2 is ANQGSEA. CDR3 protein: CSVDTGSSGANVLTF. Written as DNA, the CDR3 is TGCAGCGTTGATACAGGGTCCTCTGGGGCCAACGTCCTGACTTTC.

The V and J genes are TRBV25-1 and TRBJ1-2; D is possibly TRBD1 (6 bases). Trimming removed 3 bases from V and 6 bases from J, with 14 bases in between. The CDR3 totals 14 residues. Germline CDR1 is MGHDK and CDR2 is SYGVNS. CDR3 region: CASSDPQDRHGYTF. The CDR3 region has the DNA TGTGCCAGCAGTGACCCTCAGGACAGACATGGCTACACCTTC.

This clone was observed once. This sequence joins TRBV30 and TRBJ1-6; D might be TRBD1 (6 bases). The CDR3 sequence is 18 residues long. Germline V CDR1 and CDR2: GTSNPN, SVGIG (reference sequence). V dropped 1 base and J dropped 1 base, with 17 bases sitting between them. This chain's CDR3 is CAWSGMGARLSYNSPLHF. In DNA, the CDR3 is TGTGCCTGGAGTGGCATGGGGGCGAGATTATCCTATAATTCACCCCTCCACTTT.

J is TRBJ1-2 and V is TRBV30; TRBD1 agrees at 7 bases. The V gene's germline CDR1 is GTSNPN and CDR2 SVGIG (reference sequence). CDR3 length equals 15 residues. The V segment lost 8 bases and the J segment 0 bases; nucleotides outside the gene matches: 12. The CDR3 bases are TGTGCCCGGGAAAGGGCTGACAGGGCTAACTATGGCTACACCTTC. Protein: CARERADRANYGYTF.

This chain joins TRBV5-1 and TRBJ1-4, with 7 bases lining up with TRBD1. V dropped 4 bases and J dropped 4; count of bases not matched to a gene: 7. Germline V gene data show CDR1 as SGHRS and CDR2 as YFSETQ. There are 15 residues in the CDR3. The CDR3 DNA is TGCGCCAGCAGCCCTCTGGCAGGGGGTAATGAAAAACTGTTTTTT. It encodes CASSPLAGGNEKLFF. Combining the CDR3 with reference TRBV5-1 and TRBJ1-4 gives the whole variable domain KAGVTQTPRYLIKTRGQQVTLSCSPISGHRSVSWYQQTPGQGLQFLFEYFSETQRNKGNFPGRFSGRQFSNSRSEMNVSTLELGDSALYLCASSPLAGGNEKLFFGSGTQLSVL.